The clone carrying this T cell receptor (beta chain) was seen a handful of times. Its antigen remains unidentified. The junction had 9 bases not matched to a gene; V was cut back by 3 bases and J by 5 bases. Germline lookup yields CDR1 SGHKS and CDR2 YYEKEE (reference sequence). There are 16 residues in the CDR3. The sample belongs to a study of cytomegalovirus exposure and HLA in healthy donors. Study-wide background: An early release of data contained 75 million to 90 million unique TCRs, which came from HLA-typed donors. Findings and limits, study-wide: Immune exposure was documented only through CMV serostatus. Several of the most significant clusters were apparently associated with common viral pathogens in a later analysis. According to the study, 150 to 200 TCR beta chains were cytomegalovirus-associated.

13 Jbeta primers and 60 Vbeta primers were used for the PCR. Profiled with immunoSEQ multiplex PCR; TCRdb holds only in-frame clones, not every one. The sample shows fewer than 150,000 clones, approximately 80% of them seen only once. V and J are TRBV5-5 and TRBJ1-5, with TRBD1 matching over 9 bases. This sequence originates from a male donor in good health and CMV-seronegative. Sequencing was done on a sample of PBMCs. The CDR3, as DNA: TGTGCCAGCAGCTCTGAACAGGGGGCCAGGGATCAGCCCCAGCATTTT. Amino acids: CASSSEQGARDQPQHF.